The entry below describes one T cell receptor beta chain. TCRdb's table, derived via immunoSEQ multiplex PCR, lists solely in-frame clones and lacks some. Counted here are about 52,000 clones, 86% occurring once; the ten biggest clones make up less than 7%. The sample belongs to a study of OX40 agonist ivuxolimab in advanced cancers. This receptor was obtained from an adult with an advanced solid tumor such as melanoma, head and neck, liver or kidney cancer. Here the sequenced sample was CD4+ or CD8+ T cells sorted from blood, taken in a trial of the OX40 agonist ivuxolimab.

The CDR3 DNA reads TGTGCCAGCCAAGGGATTGGGGACACTGAAGCTTTCTTT. Its translation is CASQGIGDTEAFF. The chain links TRBV25-1 to TRBJ1-1; D remains unclear. In germline, CDR1 is MGHDK, CDR2 SYGVNS. This CDR3 has 13 amino acids. Trimming took 8 bases from V and 3 from J, leaving 13 bases between them.